This TCR beta chain was captured in a study of T cell responses to AZD1222 COVID-19 vaccine. V gave up 3 bases and J gave up 3 bases, with 11 bases separating them. The CDR3 length is 14 residues. CDR1 ENHRY and CDR2 SYGVKD come from the germline V gene. The table lists this clone with a count of one. TCRdb keeps only in-frame clones here, not all; method: immunoSEQ multiplex PCR. The repertoire includes around 97,000 clones, 91% of them detected once, and less than 55% sits in the top ten. This TCR came from an adult in good health. This specimen consisted of peripheral blood, obtained on day 0 of AZD1222 vaccination. V usage is TRBV10-3 and J usage is TRBJ1-1; tentatively, D is TRBD1 (5 bases). CDR3 coding DNA: TGTGCCATCAGTGATGAGGGGCTCGACACTGAAGCTTTCTTT. Translating gives CAISDEGLDTEAFF.